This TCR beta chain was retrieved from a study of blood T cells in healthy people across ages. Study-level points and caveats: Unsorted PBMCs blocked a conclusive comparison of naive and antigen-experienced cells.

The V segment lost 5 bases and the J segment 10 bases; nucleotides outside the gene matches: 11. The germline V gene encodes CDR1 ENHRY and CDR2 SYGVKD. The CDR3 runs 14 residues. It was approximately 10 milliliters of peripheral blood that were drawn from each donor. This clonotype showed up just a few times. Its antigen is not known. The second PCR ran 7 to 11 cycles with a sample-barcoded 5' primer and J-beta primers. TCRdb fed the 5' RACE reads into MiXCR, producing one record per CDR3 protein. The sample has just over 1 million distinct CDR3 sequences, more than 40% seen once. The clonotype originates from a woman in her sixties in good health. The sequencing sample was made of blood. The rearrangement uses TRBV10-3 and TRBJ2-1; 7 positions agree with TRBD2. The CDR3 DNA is TGTGCCATCAGTTCGGGAGGACCCAATGAAGAGCAGTTCTTC. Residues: CAISSGGPNEEQFF.